Listed here are 32 T cell receptor beta chains from one sample, sequenced in a study of shared clonotypes between healthy human individuals. This table comes from immunoSEQ multiplex PCR, and its TCRdb copy is limited to in-frame clones, with some not included. This sample yields approximately 1,500,000 clones, of which about 96% are seen a single time; about 1.2% belongs to the top ten. The material sequenced was naive CD4+ T cells sorted from blood. Subset indicated: CD45RA+ positively selected. These receptors came from a man aged 25-45 years in good health.

The CDR3 DNA is TGTGCCAGCAGCCTTGAACAGGGGGTGAAAGTCTACGAGCAGTACTTC. Its protein is CASSLEQGVKVYEQYF. The chain has TRBV11-2 and TRBJ2-7, with 8 bases fitting TRBD1. Germline V CDR1 and CDR2: SGHAT, FQNNGV. With 5 bases clipped from V and 3 bases from J, the junction kept 12 bases outside the gene matches. The CDR3 length is 16 residues.

The chain links TRBV6-1 to TRBJ2-1, with 7 bases aligning to TRBD1. The CDR3 has 15 residues. After removal of 4 bases from V and 9 bases from J, the junction contained 12 bases not matched to a gene. CDR1 MNHNS and CDR2 SASEGT come from the germline V gene. CDR3 loop: CASSATGIGVSEQFF. CDR3 bases: TGTGCCAGCAGTGCGACAGGGATTGGGGTCAGTGAGCAGTTCTTC.

This chain connects TRBV28 to TRBJ1-3; D is uncertain. The germline gives CDR1 MDHEN, CDR2 SYDVKM. This CDR3 comprises 14 residues. Trimming removed 0 bases from V and 1 base from J, with 4 bases in between. This chain's CDR3 is CASSLWPSGNTIYF. DNA of the CDR3: TGTGCCAGCAGTTTATGGCCATCTGGAAACACCATATATTTT.

This chain links TRBV19 with TRBJ1-1, with TRBD1 matching over 7 bases. V shed 9 bases and J 0 bases; nucleotides not matched to a gene: 1. The germline gives CDR1 LNHDA, CDR2 SQIVND (reference sequence). The CDR3 runs to 12 residues. CDR3 bases: TGTGCCAGCAGGGGGATGAACACTGAAGCTTTCTTT. It encodes CASRGMNTEAFF.

The chain has TRBV15 and TRBJ2-1, with 9 bases identical to TRBD2. The CDR3 is 16 amino acids. V shed 1 base and J 6 bases; nucleotides not matched to a gene: 7. Per the germline V gene, CDR1 is LNHNV and CDR2 is YYDKDF (reference sequence). The CDR3 loop reads CATSRAGAGGPNEQFF. CDR3 bases: TGTGCCACCAGCAGAGCCGGGGCGGGAGGGCCCAATGAGCAGTTCTTC.

Only one count was recorded for this clone. The gene calls are TRBV28 and TRBJ1-2, with 8 bases matching TRBD1. This CDR3 region has 14 residues. Germline-derived CDR1 and CDR2 are MDHEN and SYDVKM. Trimming took 3 bases from V and 7 from J; bases not matched to a gene: 7. CDR3 residues: CASSFWQGAAGYTF. As DNA, the CDR3 is TGTGCCAGCAGTTTTTGGCAGGGGGCGGCTGGCTACACCTTC.

The table lists this clone with a count of one. V gene TRBV9 combines with J gene TRBJ2-2; D is perhaps TRBD1 (5 bases). Per germline, CDR1 SGDLS and CDR2 YYNGEE. V gave up 3 bases and J gave up 0 bases, with 18 bases separating them. The length of the CDR3 is 18 residues. The CDR3 DNA follows: TGTGCCAGCAGCGACCCCAGGGATGGGGCGACGAACACCGGGGAGCTGTTTTTT. Its translation is CASSDPRDGATNTGELFF.

This clone was found once. The V and J genes are TRBV28 and TRBJ1-1, with a possible D match to TRBD1 (5 bases). V lost 7 bases to trimming and J lost 3 bases, with 15 bases between them. Germline V gives CDR1 MDHEN, CDR2 SYDVKM. The CDR3 is made up of 14 amino acids. The CDR3 region has the DNA TGTGCCAGCATTCTCATGGGGGTGCACACTGAAGCTTTCTTT. It yields the protein CASILMGVHTEAFF.

The chain has TRBV29-1 and TRBJ1-1; perhaps TRBD1 as D (6 bases). The V and J ends lost 7 bases and 1 base respectively, with 16 bases between them. Germline V gene lookup returns CDR1 SQVTM and CDR2 ANQGSEA. CDR3 length: 14 amino acids. CDR3 sequence (DNA): TGCAGCGCCGCCCGGACAGCCCAGAACACTGAAGCTTTCTTT. It yields the protein CSAARTAQNTEAFF.

The chain couples TRBV5-1 to TRBJ1-2; D gene ambiguous. CDR1 SGHRS and CDR2 YFSETQ come from the germline V gene. V dropped 2 bases and J dropped 3 bases, with 11 bases sitting between them. This CDR3 is built from 14 residues. CDR3 coding DNA: TGCGCCAGCAGCTTTTCTCCCGGAGACTATGGCTACACCTTC. It is translated as CASSFSPGDYGYTF.

V and J are TRBV21-1 and TRBJ2-4; the D segment call TRBD2 is taken from the table without a DNA check. TRBV21-1 is termed a pseudogene. The CDR3 consists of 14 residues. The CDR3 DNA reads TGTGAGGCCAAAGGGGGGGCCCAGGACGCCATTCAGTACTTC. Its translation is CEAKGGAQDAIQYF.

The J gene is TRBJ2-1, the V gene TRBV9, with unresolved D. The length of the CDR3 is 15 residues. V lost 2 bases and J 9 bases, leaving 18 bases between the germline ends. The V gene's germline CDR1 is SGDLS and CDR2 YYNGEE. CDR3 region: CASSVSPTARGEQFF. The CDR3 coding sequence is TGTGCCAGCAGCGTTTCCCCAACAGCAAGAGGTGAGCAGTTCTTC.

The chain employs TRBV25-1 and TRBJ2-5; unclear D gene. V lost 7 bases and J 2 bases, leaving 14 bases between the germline ends. The CDR3 loop spans 14 amino acids. Germline V gene sequence: CDR1 MGHDK, CDR2 SYGVNS. This CDR3 is CASIGFQSQETQYF. CDR3 DNA sequence: TGTGCCAGCATTGGGTTTCAGAGTCAAGAGACCCAGTACTTC.

The chain couples TRBV5-6 to TRBJ2-3, with D perhaps matching TRBD2 (6 bases). From germline, CDR1 is SGHDT and CDR2 YYEEEE. V lost 5 bases to trimming and J lost 2 bases, with 18 bases between them. CDR3 length equals 16 residues. CDR3 coding DNA: TGTGCCAGCAGTCGCAACCGGGCTAGCGTCACAGATACGCAGTATTTT. It specifies CASSRNRASVTDTQYF.

The chain carries TRBV9 and TRBJ2-2, with TRBD2 identical over 10 bases. V dropped 3 bases and J dropped 5; count of bases not matched to a gene: 13. The CDR3 totals 18 residues. Germline lookup yields CDR1 SGDLS and CDR2 YYNGEE. The CDR3 nucleotides read TGTGCCAGCAGCGAGCGGGAGGGCCTTAGTCGAAAGACCGGGGAGCTGTTTTTT. Translation gives CASSEREGLSRKTGELFF.

This clone was found once. This chain links TRBV7-2 with TRBJ1-1; the D is unclear. Deletions cut 5 bases from V and 3 bases from J, with 10 bases between. The germline gives CDR1 SGHTA, CDR2 FQGNSA. The CDR3 has 13 residues. The CDR3 spells CASSPRMDTEAFF. The CDR3 DNA sequence: TGTGCCAGCAGCCCTAGGATGGACACTGAAGCTTTCTTT. The variable domain in full, completed from reference TRBV7-2 and TRBJ1-1, reads GAGVSQSPSNKVTEKGKDVELRCDPISGHTALYWYRQSLGQGLEFLIYFQGNSAPDKSGLPSDRFSAERTGGSVSTLTIQRTQQEDSAVYLCASSPRMDTEAFFGQGTRLTVV.

The chain employs TRBV10-3 and TRBJ2-7; 8 bases map to TRBD2. This CDR3 has 14 amino acids. Germline V gives CDR1 ENHRY, CDR2 SYGVKD. V shed 3 bases, J shed 0 bases, and the junction held 1 base outside the gene matches. CDR3: CAISDSGISYEQYF. CDR3 DNA sequence: TGTGCCATCAGTGATAGCGGGATCTCCTACGAGCAGTACTTC.

The CDR3 reads CASSLELAEQYF. The CDR3 region has the DNA TGTGCCAGCAGCTTAGAATTAGCCGAGCAGTACTTC. The genes are TRBV13 and TRBJ2-7; no reliable D call. Between the trimmed V and J ends, which lost 1 base and 6 bases, there was a span of 7 bases. This CDR3 contains 12 residues. CDR1 is PRHDT and CDR2 is FYEKMQ in the germline V gene (reference sequence).

The chain combines TRBV11-3 with TRBJ2-7, with D perhaps being TRBD1 or TRBD2 (6 bases each). This CDR3 spans 15 amino acids. Germline loops: CDR1 SGHNT, CDR2 YENEEA. The V and J ends lost 5 bases and 3 bases respectively, with 17 bases between them. The CDR3 loop is CASSGGEETGYEQYF. CDR3 nucleotide sequence: TGTGCCAGCAGCGGAGGGGAAGAGACAGGCTACGAGCAGTACTTC.

The chain links TRBV7-9 to TRBJ2-5, with D uncertain. Germline lookup yields CDR1 SEHNR and CDR2 FQNEAQ (reference sequence). V shed 5 bases and J shed 2 bases, with 3 bases lying between them. This CDR3 has 11 amino acids. CDR3 sequence (DNA): TGTGCCAGCAGCATTCAAGAGACCCAGTACTTC. It specifies CASSIQETQYF.

The chain couples TRBV28 to TRBJ2-7; TRBD1 matches 9 bases. The CDR3 sequence is 16 residues long. With V trimmed by 5 bases and J by 3 bases, 11 bases remained unmatched. Germline V gene data show CDR1 as MDHEN and CDR2 as SYDVKM. CDR3 sequence reads: CASSPTGTGWVYEQYF. CDR3 DNA: TGTGCCAGCAGTCCAACCGGGACAGGGTGGGTCTACGAGCAGTACTTC.

For this clone: This sample includes further DNA sequences coding for the same CDR3. This sequence joins TRBV6-5 and TRBJ1-2, with D possibly matching TRBD1 (5 bases). Trimming removed 2 bases at V and 7 bases at J, with 5 bases between. Germline V gene lookup returns CDR1 MNHEY and CDR2 SVGAGI. There are 11 residues in the CDR3. CDR3: CASSYQGGYTF. Written as DNA, the CDR3 is TGTGCCAGCAGTTACCAGGGTGGCTACACCTTC.

V and J are TRBV6-4 and TRBJ2-5; a possible D gene is TRBD2 (5 bases). The ends were cut back, 8 bases at V and 3 bases at J, with 16 bases in the middle. Per germline, CDR1 MRHNA and CDR2 SNTAGT. The length of the CDR3 is 14 residues. The CDR3 region has the DNA TGTGCCAGCCCTATCGGTAGCGACGAAGAGACCCAGTACTTC. Amino acids: CASPIGSDEETQYF.

The chain combines TRBV30 with TRBJ2-5, with D unresolved. Germline CDR1 is GTSNPN and CDR2 is SVGIG (reference sequence). The CDR3 length is 10 residues. Between the trimmed V and J ends, which lost 5 bases and 7 bases, there was a span of 8 bases. The CDR3 sequence is CAWGRATQYF. The CDR3 nucleotides read TGTGCCTGGGGGCGAGCGACCCAGTACTTC.

The chain has TRBV2 and TRBJ2-5; TRBD2 agrees at 10 bases. The CDR3 has 14 residues. Germline CDR1 and CDR2: SNHLY and FYNNEI. The trim removed 11 bases at V and 3 bases at J, leaving 9 bases unmatched. The CDR3 region has the DNA TGTGCCTCCCGGGGGGGACTAGCGAAAGAGACCCAGTACTTC. As protein: CASRGGLAKETQYF. Filled out from reference TRBV2 and TRBJ2-5, the complete variable domain reads EPEVTQTPSHQVTQMGQEVILRCVPISNHLYFYWYRQILGQKVEFLVSFYNNEISEKSEIFDDQFSVERPDGSNFTLKIRSTKLEDSAMYFCASRGGLAKETQYFGPGTRLLVL.

The gene calls are TRBV28 and TRBJ2-7; D ambiguous. The V and J ends lost 8 bases and 2 bases respectively, with 7 bases between them. The CDR3 consists of 11 residues. Germline lookup yields CDR1 MDHEN and CDR2 SYDVKM. The chain's CDR3 is CASGLTYEQYF. The CDR3 DNA is TGTGCCAGCGGTCTAACCTACGAGCAGTACTTC.

As to this clone: Other DNA sequences in this specimen translate into the identical CDR3. This sequence joins TRBV28 and TRBJ2-7; unclear D gene. This CDR3 is 12 amino acids long. The ends were cut back, 6 bases at V and 0 bases at J, with 6 bases in the middle. Germline assignment: CDR1 MDHEN and CDR2 SYDVKM. CDR3 sequence reads: CASSYLSYEQYF. The CDR3 DNA reads TGTGCCAGCAGCTACCTCTCCTACGAGCAGTACTTC.

V gene TRBV7-9 combines with J gene TRBJ1-4; D possibly corresponds to TRBD1 (5 bases). CDR1 and CDR2 from the germline V gene are SEHNR and FQNEAQ (reference sequence). The germline V and J ends were trimmed by 11 bases and 2 bases, with 12 bases remaining between them. The CDR3 sequence is 13 residues long. For the CDR3, the DNA is TGTGCCGGTAACAGGTTGACTAATGAAAAACTGTTTTTT. It encodes CAGNRLTNEKLFF.

J is TRBJ2-7 and V is TRBV6-5, with unresolved D. Germline V gene lookup returns CDR1 MNHEY and CDR2 SVGAGI. This CDR3 has 14 amino acids. Trimming took off 2 bases at V and 3 bases at J, with 11 bases between the two ends. The CDR3 DNA reads TGTGCCAGCAGTTACAACGGACCGGACTACGAGCAGTACTTC. Its translation: CASSYNGPDYEQYF.

In its sample, this clone was seen a few times. The same CDR3 is also encoded by other DNA sequences in this sample. The chain is built from TRBV28 and TRBJ2-7; D unclear. Germline CDR1 and CDR2: MDHEN and SYDVKM. The CDR3 sequence is 11 residues long. V was cut by 5 bases and J by 3 bases, with 5 bases left in between. The CDR3: CASSTLYEQYF. The CDR3 region has the DNA TGTGCCAGCAGTACCCTCTACGAGCAGTACTTC.

This chain joins TRBV6-4 and TRBJ2-2; no clear D. Germline V CDR1 and CDR2: MRHNA, SNTAGT. The CDR3 totals 15 residues. V was shortened by 3 bases and J by 4 bases, with 12 bases between the two germline ends. DNA of the CDR3: TGTGCCAGCAGTGAGTCGGCAGCCAGCACCGGGGAGCTGTTTTTT. Protein product: CASSESAASTGELFF.

CDR3: CATSSRTVFDQPQHF. For the CDR3, the DNA is TGTGCCACCAGCAGCAGGACGGTTTTCGATCAGCCCCAGCATTTT. The chain is built from TRBV15 and TRBJ1-5; D ambiguous. Germline CDR1 reads LNHNV; CDR2 reads YYDKDF (reference sequence). V shed 3 bases and J shed 5 bases, with 14 bases lying between them. The CDR3 has 15 amino acids.